This T cell receptor beta chain comes out of a study of blood T cell repertoires in COVID-19. V lost 6 bases, J lost 3 bases, and 9 bases stayed unmatched. The germline gives CDR1 MNHEY, CDR2 SMNVEV (reference sequence). The CDR3 is made up of 17 amino acids. The authors' processing: Reference gene primer amplification yielded estimated nucleated cell counts. Data came from immunoSEQ multiplex PCR; TCRdb stores just in-frame clones and leaves some out. D and trimming come from the DNA, and the V and J calls and clone size come from that table. The sample includes roughly 200,000 clones, around 90% of them seen just once.

Sequencing input: peripheral blood. This clonotype originated in a man aged 40-55 years with active or convalescent COVID-19. The chain has TRBV27 and TRBJ2-2; TRBD2 agrees at 11 bases. CDR3 sequence: CASRGLAASRDTGELFF. CDR3 bases: TGTGCCAGCAGGGGACTAGCGGCCAGTAGGGACACCGGGGAGCTGTTTTTT.